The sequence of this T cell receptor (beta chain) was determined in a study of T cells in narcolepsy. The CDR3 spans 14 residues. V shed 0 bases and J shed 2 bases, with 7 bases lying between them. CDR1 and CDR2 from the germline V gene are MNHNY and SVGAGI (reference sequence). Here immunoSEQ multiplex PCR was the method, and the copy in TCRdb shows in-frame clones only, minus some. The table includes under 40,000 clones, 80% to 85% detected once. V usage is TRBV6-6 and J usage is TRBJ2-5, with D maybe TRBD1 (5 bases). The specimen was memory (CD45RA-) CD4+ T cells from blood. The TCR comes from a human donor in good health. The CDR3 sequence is CASSYSTAQETQYF. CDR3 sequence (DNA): TGTGCCAGCAGTTACTCGACAGCACAAGAGACCCAGTACTTC.